This T cell receptor beta chain comes out of a study of T cells in Graves' hyperthyroidism and ophthalmopathy. Study results and caveats: Separation of ophthalmopathy from stable hyperthyroidism was achieved by a 13 V-J model.

In the ophthalmopathy cohort, Clinical Activity Score was at least 3, NOSPECS grade at least 4, and duration under 3 months. The sample holds many counts of this clonotype. The antigen remains unidentified. Per the germline V gene, CDR1 is SGHTA and CDR2 is FQGNSA. After removal of 3 bases from V and 2 bases from J, the junction contained 5 bases not matched to a gene. The CDR3 runs 15 residues. Amplification of TCR beta CDR3 regions was performed using RNA transcripts as template. The primer set for the first-round RT-PCR of the TCR CDR3 was HTBI. One entry per CDR3 protein, called by TCRdb with MiXCR from the multiplex PCR reads. The repertoire has over 450,000 distinct CDR3 sequences, 17% of them found once; the top ten carry around 17%.

The sample consisted of blood. This sequence joins TRBV7-2 and TRBJ2-5; 8 bases match TRBD2. This TCR came from a woman between 18 and 30 years old with Graves' ophthalmopathy. CDR3 sequence (DNA): TGTGCCAGCAGCTTCCAGCGGGGGCAACAAGAGACCCAGTACTTC. It encodes CASSFQRGQQETQYF.